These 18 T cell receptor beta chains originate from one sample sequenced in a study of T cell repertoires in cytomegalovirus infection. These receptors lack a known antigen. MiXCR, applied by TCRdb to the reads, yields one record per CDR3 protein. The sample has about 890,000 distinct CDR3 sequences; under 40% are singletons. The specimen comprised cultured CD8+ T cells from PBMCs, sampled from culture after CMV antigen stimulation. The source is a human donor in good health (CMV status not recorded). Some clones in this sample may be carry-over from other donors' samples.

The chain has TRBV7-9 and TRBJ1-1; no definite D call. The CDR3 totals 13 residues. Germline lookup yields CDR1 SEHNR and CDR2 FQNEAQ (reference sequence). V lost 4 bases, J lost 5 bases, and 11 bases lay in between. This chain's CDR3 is CASSSGFLTEAFF. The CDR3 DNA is TGTGCCAGCAGCTCCGGGTTTCTAACTGAAGCTTTCTTT.

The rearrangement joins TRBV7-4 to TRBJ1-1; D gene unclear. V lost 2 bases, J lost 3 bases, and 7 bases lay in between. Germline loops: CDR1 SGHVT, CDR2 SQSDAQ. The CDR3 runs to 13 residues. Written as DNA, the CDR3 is TGTGCCAGCAGCTTAAAGGTGGACACTGAAGCTTTCTTT. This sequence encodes CASSLKVDTEAFF.

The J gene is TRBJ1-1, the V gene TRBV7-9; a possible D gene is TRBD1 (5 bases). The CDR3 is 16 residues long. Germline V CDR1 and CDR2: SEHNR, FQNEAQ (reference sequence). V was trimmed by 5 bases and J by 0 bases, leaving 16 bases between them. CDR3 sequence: CASSLNRGGMNTEAFF. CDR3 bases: TGTGCCAGCAGCCTTAACCGGGGCGGAATGAACACTGAAGCTTTCTTT.

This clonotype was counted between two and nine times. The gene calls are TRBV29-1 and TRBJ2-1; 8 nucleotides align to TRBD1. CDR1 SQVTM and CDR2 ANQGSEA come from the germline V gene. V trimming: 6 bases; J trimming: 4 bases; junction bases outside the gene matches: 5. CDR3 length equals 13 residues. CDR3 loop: CSVQGVNYNEQFF. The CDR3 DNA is TGCAGCGTACAGGGGGTTAATTACAATGAGCAGTTCTTC.

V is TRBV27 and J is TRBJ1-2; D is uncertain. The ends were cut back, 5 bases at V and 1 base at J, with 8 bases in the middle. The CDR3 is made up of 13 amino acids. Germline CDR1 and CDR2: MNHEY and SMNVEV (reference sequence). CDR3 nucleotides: TGTGCCAGCAGTCCCCAGAATAACTATGGCTACACCTTC. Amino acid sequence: CASSPQNNYGYTF.

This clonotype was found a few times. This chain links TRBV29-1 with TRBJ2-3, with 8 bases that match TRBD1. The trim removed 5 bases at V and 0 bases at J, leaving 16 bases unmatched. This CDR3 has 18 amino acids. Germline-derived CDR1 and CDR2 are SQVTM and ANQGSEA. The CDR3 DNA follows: TGCAGCGTTCCTTCGAAATCCGAGACAGGGGCTAGCACAGATACGCAGTATTTT. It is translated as CSVPSKSETGASTDTQYF.

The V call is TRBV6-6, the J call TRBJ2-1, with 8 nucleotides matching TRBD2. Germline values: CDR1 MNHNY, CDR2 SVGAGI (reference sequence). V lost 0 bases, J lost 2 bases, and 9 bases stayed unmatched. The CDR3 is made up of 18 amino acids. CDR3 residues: CASSYSSGGGPPYNEQFF. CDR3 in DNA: TGTGCCAGCAGTTACTCCTCTGGCGGGGGGCCTCCCTACAATGAGCAGTTCTTC.

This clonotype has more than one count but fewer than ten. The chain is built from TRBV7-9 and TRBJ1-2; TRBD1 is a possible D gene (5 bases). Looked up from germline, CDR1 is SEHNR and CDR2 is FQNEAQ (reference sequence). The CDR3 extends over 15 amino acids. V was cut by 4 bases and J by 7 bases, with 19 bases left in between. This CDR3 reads CASSSKDTKFSGYTF. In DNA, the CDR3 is TGTGCCAGCAGCTCGAAGGACACAAAATTTTCTGGCTACACCTTC.

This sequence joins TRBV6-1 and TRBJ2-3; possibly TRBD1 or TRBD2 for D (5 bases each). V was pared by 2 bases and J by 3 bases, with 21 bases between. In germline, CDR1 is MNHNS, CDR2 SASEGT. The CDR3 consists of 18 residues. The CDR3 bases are TGTGCCAGCAGTGAATGGATCCCACGGGACCTAAGGACAGATACGCAGTATTTT. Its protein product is CASSEWIPRDLRTDTQYF.

The CDR3 loop reads CASSLRRELNHYEQYF. The DNA for the CDR3 is TGTGCCAGCAGCTTGCGGAGGGAACTTAATCACTACGAGCAGTACTTC. The V call is TRBV5-4, the J call TRBJ2-7; D perhaps matches TRBD2 (6 bases). The V and J ends lost 1 base and 3 bases respectively, with 17 bases between them. The CDR3 loop spans 16 amino acids. The germline CDR1 and CDR2 sequences are SGHNT and YYREEE (reference sequence). The variable domain in full, with the rest retrieved from reference TRBV5-4 and TRBJ2-7, is ETGVTQSPTHLIKTRGQQVTLRCSSQSGHNTVSWYQQALGQGPQFIFQYYREEENGRGNFPPRFSGLQFPNYSSELNVNALELDDSALYLCASSLRRELNHYEQYFGPGTRLTVT.

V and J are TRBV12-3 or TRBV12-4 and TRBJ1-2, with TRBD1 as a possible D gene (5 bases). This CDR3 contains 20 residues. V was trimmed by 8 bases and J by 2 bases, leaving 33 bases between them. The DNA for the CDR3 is TGTGCCAGCCACTCTCGAACCCGGCGCAGTTACGGGTCAGGGAACTATGGCTACACCTTC. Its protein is CASHSRTRRSYGSGNYGYTF.

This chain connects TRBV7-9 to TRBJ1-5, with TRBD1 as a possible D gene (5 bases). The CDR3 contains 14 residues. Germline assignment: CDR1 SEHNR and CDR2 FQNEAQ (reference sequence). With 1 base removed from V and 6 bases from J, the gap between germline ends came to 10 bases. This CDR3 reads CASSLGPGRQPQHF. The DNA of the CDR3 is TGTGCCAGCAGCTTAGGGCCAGGGCGTCAGCCCCAGCATTTT.

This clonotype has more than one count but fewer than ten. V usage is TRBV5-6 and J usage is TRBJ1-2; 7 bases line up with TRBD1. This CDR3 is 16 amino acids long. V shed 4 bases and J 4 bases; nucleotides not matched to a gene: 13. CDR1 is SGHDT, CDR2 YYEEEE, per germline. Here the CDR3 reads CASSLQATGRIYGYTF. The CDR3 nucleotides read TGTGCCAGCAGCCTTCAGGCGACAGGGCGAATCTATGGCTACACCTTC.

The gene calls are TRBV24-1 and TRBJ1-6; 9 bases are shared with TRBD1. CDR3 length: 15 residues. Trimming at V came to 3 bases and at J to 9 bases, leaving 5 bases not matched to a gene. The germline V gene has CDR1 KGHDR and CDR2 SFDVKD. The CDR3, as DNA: TGTGCCACCAGTGATCCCGGGACAGGGCCTTCACCCCTCCACTTT. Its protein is CATSDPGTGPSPLHF.

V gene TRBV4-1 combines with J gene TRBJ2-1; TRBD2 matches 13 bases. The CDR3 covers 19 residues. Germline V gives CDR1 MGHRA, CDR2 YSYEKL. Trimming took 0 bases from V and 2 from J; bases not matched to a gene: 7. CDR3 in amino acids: CASSQETSGGPFPYNEQFF. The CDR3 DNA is TGCGCCAGCAGCCAAGAGACTAGCGGGGGGCCTTTTCCCTACAATGAGCAGTTCTTC.

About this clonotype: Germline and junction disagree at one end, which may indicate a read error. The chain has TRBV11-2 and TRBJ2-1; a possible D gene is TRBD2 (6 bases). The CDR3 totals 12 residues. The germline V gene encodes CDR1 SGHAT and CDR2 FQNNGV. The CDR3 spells CSTGLSYNEQFF. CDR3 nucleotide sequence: TGCAGTACGGGACTCTCCTACAATGAGCAGTTCTTC.

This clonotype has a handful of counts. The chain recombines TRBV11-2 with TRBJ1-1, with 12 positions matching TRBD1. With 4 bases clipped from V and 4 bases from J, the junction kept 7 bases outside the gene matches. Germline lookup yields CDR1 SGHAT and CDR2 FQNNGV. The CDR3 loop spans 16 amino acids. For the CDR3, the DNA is TGTGCCAGCAGCTCCTGGGACAGGGGGCGCCTCACTGAAGCTTTCTTT. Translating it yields CASSSWDRGRLTEAFF.

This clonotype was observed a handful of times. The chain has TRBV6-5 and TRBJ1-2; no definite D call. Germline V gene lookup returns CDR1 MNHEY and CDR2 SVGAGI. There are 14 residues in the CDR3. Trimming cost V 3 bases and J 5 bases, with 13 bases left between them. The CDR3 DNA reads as TGTGCCAGCAGTTATCAGGCTGGGGTGTATGGCTACACCTTC. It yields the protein CASSYQAGVYGYTF.